These T cell receptor beta chains were read from a single sample in a study of T cell responses to AZD1222 COVID-19 vaccine. The repertoire was sequenced with immunoSEQ multiplex PCR; TCRdb's copy has only in-frame clones and lacks some. The sample contains more than 95,000 clones, less than 95% of which appear only once. This material consisted of peripheral blood, taken on day 0 of MenACWY control vaccination. The source of these receptors is an adult in good health. CDR3s include the opening cysteine and the closing phenylalanine or tryptophan. The D gene is left open where the match is weak. Clone size is not always given. Where it is, it says once, few, many or a class for expanded clones.

cdr3_length	v_call	j_call	d_call	clone_size	cdr3_aa	cdr3_nt
13	TRBV19	TRBJ1-2	-	once	CASSPRALYGYTF	TGTGCCAGTAGTCCCAGAGCCCTCTATGGCTACACCTTC
16	TRBV7-6	TRBJ1-4	TRBD1	-	CASSRRAGQGGEKLFF	TGTGCCAGCAGCCGCAGAGCCGGACAGGGTGGTGAAAAACTGTTTTTT
16	TRBV23-1	TRBJ2-5	TRBD2	-	CASSHQRGRPQETQYF	TGCGCCAGCAGTCACCAGCGGGGGAGACCCCAAGAGACCCAGTACTTC
15	TRBV4-2	TRBJ1-1	-	-	CASSQEGRQLSEAFF	TGTGCCAGCAGCCAAGAAGGGAGGCAGCTTTCTGAAGCTTTCTTT
19	TRBV7-8	TRBJ2-1	TRBD2	-	CASSSRTLSGSRSYNEQFF	TGTGCCAGCAGCTCCCGAACCCTAAGCGGGAGCCGCTCCTACAATGAGCAGTTCTTC
15	TRBV28	TRBJ1-1	TRBD1	-	CASRPSGTGYTEAFF	TGTGCCAGCAGACCCTCCGGGACAGGGTACACTGAAGCTTTCTTT
13	TRBV29-1	TRBJ2-1	-	-	CSIGGRDDNEQFF	TGCAGCATCGGGGGGCGGGATGACAATGAGCAGTTCTTC
15	TRBV18	TRBJ1-5	-	-	CASSPTVGGDQPQHF	TGTGCCAGCTCACCTACAGTTGGGGGCGATCAGCCCCAGCATTTT
16	TRBV3-1/TRBV3-2	TRBJ1-3	-	-	CASSHPGVYSGNTIYF	TGTGCCAGCAGCCATCCAGGCGTATACTCTGGAAACACCATATATTTT
15	TRBV28	TRBJ1-5	-	-	CASSFRGLLDGAQHF	TGTGCCAGCAGTTTCCGGGGCCTCCTTGATGGAGCCCAGCATTTT
15	TRBV6-5	TRBJ2-3	TRBD2	-	CASSLEAGGADTQYF	TGTGCCAGCAGTTTGGAAGCGGGGGGGGCAGATACGCAGTATTTT
15	TRBV28	TRBJ2-1	TRBD2	-	CASSHSGISYNEQFF	TGTGCCAGCAGCCACAGCGGGATCTCCTACAATGAGCAGTTCTTC
13	TRBV29-1	TRBJ2-3	-	once	CSVEISRADTQYF	TGCAGCGTTGAAATATCCCGGGCAGATACGCAGTATTTT
13	TRBV15	TRBJ1-1	-	-	CATREDLNTEAFF	TGTGCCACCAGAGAGGACTTGAACACTGAAGCTTTCTTT
15	TRBV21-1	TRBJ2-3	-	-	CASSPQTGNADTQYF	TGTGCCAGCAGCCCCCAGACAGGGAACGCAGATACGCAGTATTTT
15	TRBV6-1	TRBJ1-4	-	-	CASSDHRASGEKLFF	TGTGCCAGCAGTGACCACAGGGCTTCAGGTGAAAAACTGTTTTTT
18	TRBV7-9	TRBJ1-3	-	-	CASSRPLEIRVPGNTIYF	TGTGCCAGCAGTCGCCCGCTCGAAATCAGGGTTCCTGGAAACACCATATATTTT
11	TRBV20-1	TRBJ1-6	-	-	CSARAGPPLHF	TGCAGTGCTAGAGCGGGCCCACCCCTCCACTTT
17	TRBV4-1	TRBJ2-5	TRBD1	-	CASSRLGLKGASETQYF	TGCGCCAGCAGCCGGTTGGGGTTGAAGGGGGCGTCAGAGACCCAGTACTTC
13	TRBV28	TRBJ1-1	TRBD1	-	CASSNNRGTEAFF	TGTGCCAGCAGTAACAACAGGGGCACTGAAGCTTTCTTT
15	TRBV9	TRBJ1-4	-	-	CASSVGAGPFEKLFF	TGTGCCAGCAGCGTAGGCGCAGGGCCGTTTGAAAAACTGTTTTTT
14	TRBV7-9	TRBJ2-3	-	-	CASSLGTRTDTQYF	TGTGCCAGCAGCTTAGGGACTCGCACAGATACGCAGTATTTT
15	TRBV28	TRBJ1-6	-	-	CASDGQINGNSPLHF	TGTGCCAGCGACGGGCAAATTAATGGAAATTCACCCCTCCACTTT